A single sample is the source of the 4 T cell receptor beta chains below, sequenced in a study of cytomegalovirus exposure and HLA in healthy donors. The study ran its PCR with 60 Vbeta and 13 Jbeta primers. The data were produced by immunoSEQ multiplex PCR, yet TCRdb's version contains in-frame clones alone and is incomplete. The table records around 100,000 clones, 50% to 75% of them present only once. Input material: PBMCs. The origin of the receptors is a man aged 25 to 40 in good health and CMV-seronegative.

The gene calls are TRBV6-5 and TRBJ2-7; D is unresolved. The V end lost 0 bases, the J end lost 0 bases, and 12 bases lay between the germline ends. The CDR3 totals 16 residues. Germline CDR1 and CDR2: MNHEY and SVGAGI. The CDR3 sequence is CASSYSGVGYSYEQYF. The DNA of the CDR3 is TGTGCCAGCAGTTACTCGGGTGTCGGGTACTCCTACGAGCAGTACTTC.

A few counts support this clone. The rearrangement links TRBV29-1 to TRBJ1-1; D remains ambiguous. The CDR3 contains 14 residues. The V gene's germline CDR1 is SQVTM and CDR2 ANQGSEA. Trimming cost V 5 bases and J 4 bases, with 17 bases left between them. CDR3 in DNA: TGCAGCGTTATACCATCGGGTCTGGGCACTGAAGCTTTCTTT. It encodes CSVIPSGLGTEAFF.

The chain joins TRBV7-2 to TRBJ2-1; unclear D gene. This CDR3 is built from 16 residues. Germline CDR1 and CDR2: SGHTA and FQGNSA. V lost 1 base and J lost 0, with 10 bases in between. This chain's CDR3 is CASSLGGQSSYNEQFF. In nucleotides, the CDR3 is TGTGCCAGCAGCTTAGGTGGCCAAAGCTCCTACAATGAGCAGTTCTTC.

This clone has only a few counts. This sequence joins TRBV5-1 and TRBJ2-4; D is perhaps TRBD1 (6 bases). The length of the CDR3 is 13 residues. Germline V gene lookup returns CDR1 SGHRS and CDR2 YFSETQ. The V gene lost 1 base and the J gene lost 14 bases, with 16 bases spanning the gap. CDR3 coding DNA: TGCGCCAGCAGCTTGCCACCGAGGGACAAGAAGTACTTC. Its protein product is CASSLPPRDKKYF.